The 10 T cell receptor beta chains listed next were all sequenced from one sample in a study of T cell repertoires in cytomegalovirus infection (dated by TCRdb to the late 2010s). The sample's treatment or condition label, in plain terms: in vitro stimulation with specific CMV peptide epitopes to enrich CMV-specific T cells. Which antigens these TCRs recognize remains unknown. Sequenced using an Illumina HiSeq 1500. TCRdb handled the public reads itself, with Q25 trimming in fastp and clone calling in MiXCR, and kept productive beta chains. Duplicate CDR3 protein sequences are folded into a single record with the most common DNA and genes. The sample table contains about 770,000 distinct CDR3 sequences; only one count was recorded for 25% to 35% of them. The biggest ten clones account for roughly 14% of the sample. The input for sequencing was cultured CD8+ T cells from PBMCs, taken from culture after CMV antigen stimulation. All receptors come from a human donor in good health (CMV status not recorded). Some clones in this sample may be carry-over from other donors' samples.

In nucleotides, the CDR3 is TGCAGTGCTAGAGACCAGACAGAAAGCTATGGCTACACCTTC. Translated: CSARDQTESYGYTF. The chain uses TRBV20-1 and TRBJ1-2; maybe TRBD1 (5 bases). Germline CDR1 reads DFQATT; CDR2 reads SNEGSKA (reference sequence). V was pared by 0 bases and J by 4 bases, with 12 bases between. CDR3 length: 14 residues.

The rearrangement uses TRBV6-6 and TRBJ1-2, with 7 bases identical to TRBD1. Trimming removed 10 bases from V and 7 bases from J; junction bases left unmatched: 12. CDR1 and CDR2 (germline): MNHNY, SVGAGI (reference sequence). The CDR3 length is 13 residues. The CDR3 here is CATSIRGSGGYTF. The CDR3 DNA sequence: TGTGCCACCTCAATCAGGGGGAGCGGTGGCTACACCTTC.

This CDR3 reads CASSLLRQPVNTEAFF. The CDR3 DNA reads TGTGCCAGCAGCTTGCTCAGACAGCCCGTGAACACTGAAGCTTTCTTT. The V call is TRBV5-5, the J call TRBJ1-1; maybe TRBD1 (5 bases). The CDR3 covers 16 residues. Germline V lookup: CDR1 SGHKS, CDR2 YYEKEE (reference sequence). Trimming shortened V by 1 base and J by 0 bases, and 13 bases separated the two germline ends. The whole variable domain, remainder taken from reference TRBV5-5 and TRBJ1-1, is DAGVTQSPTHLIKTRGQQVTLRCSPISGHKSVSWYQQVLGQGPQFIFQYYEKEERGRGNFPDRFSARQFPNYSSELNVNALLLGDSALYLCASSLLRQPVNTEAFFGQGTRLTVV.

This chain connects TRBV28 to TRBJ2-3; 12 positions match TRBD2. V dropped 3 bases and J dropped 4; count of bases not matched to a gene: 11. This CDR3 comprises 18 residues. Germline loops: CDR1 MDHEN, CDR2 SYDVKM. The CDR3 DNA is TGTGCCAGCAGTTTCTCTTCTAGCGGGGGGGTGACTCCAGATACGCAGTATTTT. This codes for CASSFSSSGGVTPDTQYF.

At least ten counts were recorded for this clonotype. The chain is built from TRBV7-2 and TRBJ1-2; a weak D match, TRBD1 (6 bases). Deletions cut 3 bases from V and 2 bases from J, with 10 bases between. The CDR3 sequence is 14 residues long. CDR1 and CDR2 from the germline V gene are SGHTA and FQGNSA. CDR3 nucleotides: TGTGCCAGCAGCTTCGGACAGTTGAACTATGGCTACACCTTC. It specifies CASSFGQLNYGYTF.

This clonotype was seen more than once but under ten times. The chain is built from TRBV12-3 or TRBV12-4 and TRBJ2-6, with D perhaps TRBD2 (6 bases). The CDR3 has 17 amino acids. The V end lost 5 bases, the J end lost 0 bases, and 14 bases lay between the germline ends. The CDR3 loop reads CASSGRGIFSGANVLTF. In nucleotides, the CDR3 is TGTGCCAGCAGTGGGCGGGGAATCTTCTCTGGGGCCAACGTCCTGACTTTC.

The chain's CDR3 is CASKTNWGTGELFF. The CDR3 DNA reads as TGTGCCAGTAAAACCAACTGGGGCACCGGGGAGCTGTTTTTT. The rearrangement links TRBV19 to TRBJ2-2; D uncertain. The CDR3 length is 14 residues. The germline gives CDR1 LNHDA, CDR2 SQIVND (reference sequence). V was pared by 7 bases and J by 4 bases, with 13 bases between.

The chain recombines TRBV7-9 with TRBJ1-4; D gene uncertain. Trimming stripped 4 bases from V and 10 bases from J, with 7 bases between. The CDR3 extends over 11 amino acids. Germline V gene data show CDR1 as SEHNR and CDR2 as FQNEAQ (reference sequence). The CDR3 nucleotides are TGTGCCAGCAGCTCCTCGGGAAAACTGTTTTTT. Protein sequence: CASSSSGKLFF. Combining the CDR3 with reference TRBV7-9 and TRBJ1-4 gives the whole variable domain DTGVSQNPRHKITKRGQNVTFRCDPISEHNRLYWYRQTLGQGPEFLTYFQNEAQLEKSRLLSDRFSAERPKGSFSTLEIQRTEQGDSAMYLCASSSSGKLFFGSGTQLSVL.

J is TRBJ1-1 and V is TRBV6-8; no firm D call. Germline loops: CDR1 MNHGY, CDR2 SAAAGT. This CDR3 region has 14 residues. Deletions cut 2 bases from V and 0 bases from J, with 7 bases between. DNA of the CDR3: TGTGCCAGCAGTTACAGGGTCATGAACACTGAAGCTTTCTTT. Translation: CASSYRVMNTEAFF.

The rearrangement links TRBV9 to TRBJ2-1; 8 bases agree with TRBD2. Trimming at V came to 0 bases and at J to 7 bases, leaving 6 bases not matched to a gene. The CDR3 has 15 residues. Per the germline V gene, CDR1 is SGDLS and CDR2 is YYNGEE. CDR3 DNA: TGTGCCAGCAGCGTAGACGGGGGGGCGAGAAATGAGCAGTTCTTC. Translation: CASSVDGGARNEQFF.